A selection of T cell receptor beta chains follows, all from one sample in a study of T cell responses to AZD1222 COVID-19 vaccine. Sequencing used immunoSEQ multiplex PCR; TCRdb keeps in-frame clones, though not all of them. The sample has over 65,000 clones, approximately 80% seen once. Sequencing was performed on peripheral blood, taken on day 0 of AZD1222 vaccination. These receptors came from an adult in good health. Both conserved end residues are part of each CDR3. D genes are given only for firm matches. Part of the rows lack a size; the others show once, few, many or a class for expanded clones.

j_call | v_call | clone_size | d_call | cdr3_aa | cdr3_nt
TRBJ2-7 | TRBV10-2 | - | - | CASGVTFYEQYF | TGCGCCAGCGGGGTAACCTTCTACGAGCAGTACTTC
TRBJ2-2 | TRBV13 | - | TRBD1 | CASSLTYAQGALSGELFF | TGTGCCAGCAGCCTAACTTACGCACAGGGGGCTCTTTCCGGGGAGCTGTTTTTT
TRBJ2-1 | TRBV3-1/TRBV3-2 | - | - | CASSQGRGVYNEQFF | TGTGCCAGCAGCCAAGGGCGCGGGGTCTACAATGAGCAGTTCTTC
TRBJ2-7 | TRBV5-1 | - | - | CASSFGTGTLHEQYF | TGCGCCAGCAGTTTTGGAACAGGGACCCTCCACGAGCAGTACTTC
TRBJ1-4 | TRBV27 | - | - | CASSSATNEKLFF | TGTGCCAGCAGTTCAGCGACTAATGAAAAACTGTTTTTT
TRBJ2-1 | TRBV5-1 | once | TRBD1 | CASSAGGQGDNEQFF | TGCGCCAGCAGCGCGGGCGGACAGGGGGACAATGAGCAGTTCTTC
TRBJ2-3 | TRBV6-5 | - | - | CASSLPTSPDTQYF | TGTGCCAGCAGCCTGCCTACTAGCCCAGATACGCAGTATTTT
TRBJ1-4 | TRBV14 | once | - | CASAGGNEKLFF | TGTGCCAGCGCGGGAGGTAATGAAAAACTGTTTTTT
TRBJ2-5 | TRBV12-5 | - | - | CASGLGLPKTTQYF | TGTGCTAGTGGTTTGGGACTCCCCAAAACGACCCAGTACTTC
TRBJ1-3 | TRBV7-8 | - | - | CASSSRDLSGNTIYF | TGTGCCAGCAGCTCCCGGGACCTCTCTGGAAACACCATATATTTT
TRBJ2-1 | TRBV5-6 | - | - | CASSQGGGQDEQFF | TGTGCCAGCTCCCAGGGAGGAGGGCAGGATGAGCAGTTCTTC
TRBJ1-2 | TRBV3-1/TRBV3-2 | - | - | CASSQDRWGADYGYTF | TGTGCCAGCAGCCAAGATCGATGGGGCGCGGACTATGGCTACACCTTC
TRBJ2-2 | TRBV6-5 | few | - | CASSRDSLNGELFF | TGTGCCAGCAGCCGGGACTCCCTAAACGGGGAGCTGTTTTTT
TRBJ1-5 | TRBV5-8 | - | - | CASSLGSGAQPQHF | TGTGCCAGCAGCTTGGGATCGGGGGCCCAGCCCCAGCATTTT
TRBJ2-5 | TRBV9 | - | - | CASSVAWAGAGFETQYF | TGTGCCAGCAGCGTAGCTTGGGCAGGGGCGGGATTCGAGACCCAGTACTTC
TRBJ2-1 | TRBV29-1 | few | - | CSVDSTYNEQFF | TGCAGCGTTGACAGTACGTACAATGAGCAGTTCTTC
TRBJ2-5 | TRBV9 | few | - | CASSVGQAGETQYF | TGTGCCAGCAGCGTAGGCCAGGCTGGGGAGACCCAGTACTTC
TRBJ2-3 | TRBV5-4 | - | - | CASSFRSTDTQYF | TGTGCCAGCAGCTTCCGGAGCACAGATACGCAGTATTTT
TRBJ2-1 | TRBV19 | - | TRBD2 | CASSIEAGVAYNEQFF | TGTGCCAGTAGTATAGAGGCGGGAGTAGCCTACAATGAGCAGTTCTTC
TRBJ1-5 | TRBV7-2 | - | - | CASSLRGSYNQPQHF | TGTGCCAGCAGCTTAAGGGGCAGCTACAATCAGCCCCAGCATTTT
TRBJ1-4 | TRBV10-1 | once | - | CASSDEKLFF | TGCGCCAGCAGTGATGAAAAACTGTTTTTT
TRBJ2-5 | TRBV3-1/TRBV3-2 | - | TRBD2 | CASTLAGVETQYF | TGTGCCAGCACCCTAGCGGGAGTTGAGACCCAGTACTTC
TRBJ2-3 | TRBV6-5 | - | - | CASSYHLGADTQYF | TGTGCCAGCAGTTACCATCTGGGCGCAGATACGCAGTATTTT
TRBJ1-1 | TRBV19 | - | TRBD1 | CASRPWDRGPNTEAFF | TGTGCCAGTAGGCCCTGGGACAGGGGGCCGAACACTGAAGCTTTCTTT
TRBJ1-4 | TRBV30 | - | - | CAWSKQGDGEKLFF | TGTGCCTGGAGCAAACAGGGAGATGGGGAAAAACTGTTTTTT
TRBJ2-5 | TRBV4-1 | - | TRBD2 | CASSRLAGTQETQYF | TGCGCCAGCAGCAGACTAGCGGGGACCCAAGAGACCCAGTACTTC
TRBJ1-3 | TRBV7-6 | - | - | CASSPDGSFPGNTIYF | TGTGCCAGCAGCCCGGATGGCTCATTTCCTGGAAACACCATATATTTT
TRBJ2-3 | TRBV10-2 | - | - | CASRNTGPTDTQYF | TGCGCCAGCAGAAACACTGGACCCACAGATACGCAGTATTTT
TRBJ2-1 | TRBV11-2 | - | TRBD2 | CASSFTWNSGAGDNEQFF | TGTGCCAGCAGCTTTACGTGGAATAGCGGAGCGGGGGACAATGAGCAGTTCTTC
TRBJ2-5 | TRBV6-2/TRBV6-3 | - | - | CASSTGGETQYF | TGTGCCAGCAGTACCGGGGGAGAGACCCAGTACTTC
TRBJ2-1 | TRBV19 | - | TRBD1 | CASTQGDLGYNEQFF | TGTGCCAGTACCCAGGGGGATCTCGGGTACAATGAGCAGTTCTTC
TRBJ2-3 | TRBV6-5 | - | TRBD1 | CASTLQGMVTDTQYF | TGTGCCAGCACGTTACAGGGGATGGTCACAGATACGCAGTATTTT
TRBJ2-1 | TRBV6-2/TRBV6-3 | - | - | CASSTMYNEQFF | TGTGCCAGCAGTACCATGTACAATGAGCAGTTCTTC
TRBJ2-5 | TRBV2 | - | - | CASSDRGETQYF | TGTGCCAGCAGTGACAGGGGAGAGACCCAGTACTTC
TRBJ1-1 | TRBV5-5 | - | - | CASSFRSGGAEAFF | TGTGCCAGCAGCTTTAGGTCCGGCGGGGCTGAAGCTTTCTTT
TRBJ2-1 | TRBV27 | - | TRBD2 | CASSLRTGTSGIGEQFF | TGTGCCAGCAGTCTCAGGACCGGGACTAGCGGGATTGGTGAGCAGTTCTTC
TRBJ2-1 | TRBV2 | - | TRBD2 | CARTSGLADGSYNEQFF | TGTGCCAGGACGTCGGGACTAGCGGATGGCTCCTACAATGAGCAGTTCTTC
TRBJ2-7 | TRBV7-2 | - | TRBD2 | CASSPLAGGPVEQYF | TGTGCCAGCAGCCCGTTAGCGGGAGGGCCGGTCGAGCAGTACTTC
TRBJ2-7 | TRBV9 | - | - | CASSVGEQYF | TGTGCCAGCAGCGTAGGCGAGCAGTACTTC
TRBJ2-7 | TRBV18 | few | TRBD1 | CASSPGTGGPYEQYF | TGTGCCAGCTCTCCCGGGACAGGAGGACCCTACGAGCAGTACTTC
TRBJ2-5 | TRBV10-3 | few | TRBD2 | CAISPSGGGVKTQYF | TGTGCCATCAGCCCTAGCGGGGGCGGTGTAAAGACCCAGTACTTC
TRBJ1-2 | TRBV12-3/TRBV12-4 | few | - | CASSLTGSGYTF | TGTGCCAGCAGTTTAACAGGAAGTGGCTACACCTTC